The rows below give T cell receptor beta chains drawn from one sample of a study of response to subunit inactivated influenza vaccine. TCRdb recomputed calls from the RT-PCR reads with MiXCR, one row per CDR3 protein. Found here are 150,000 to 200,000 distinct CDR3 sequences, less than 15% of them singletons; the top ten hold roughly 29%. These records were also assigned to another study, of T cells expressing NK-cell markers.

The sequencing here drew on CD8+ T cells sorted from PBMCs, taken 11 to 12 days after vaccination. The receptors were sampled from a man aged 50 or older who received an inactivated influenza vaccine. CDR3s include the opening cysteine and the closing phenylalanine or tryptophan. A D gene is named only where the DNA matches it firmly.

v_call d_call cdr3_length cdr3_aa
TRBV7-8 - 15 CASSLASASYNEQFF
TRBV5-1 - 11 CASSLGLEQYF
TRBV6-2/TRBV6-3 TRBD2 17 CASSYSLTSGSTDTQYF
TRBV12-2 - 15 CASRLGLASTDTQYF
TRBV21-1 - 16 CASSQTGTEGHQPQHF
TRBV9 TRBD1 16 CASSKRDRGLAGELFF
TRBV9 - 15 CASSVSGTGQETQYF
TRBV27 - 13 CASSTSGANVLTF
TRBV27 - 14 CASSLLGSTDTQYF
TRBV29-1 TRBD1 13 CSVEVGQGAGYTF
TRBV11-2 TRBD2 18 CASRPLAGAEPTYNEQFF
TRBV12-3/TRBV12-4 TRBD2 15 CASSSNGGRVDEQFF
TRBV5-1 - 14 CASSLTGDLYGYTF
TRBV4-1 - 13 CASSQVLGNTIYF
TRBV3-1 TRBD1 19 CASSRVGDRGLLAKNIQYF
TRBV4-2 - 15 CASSRVPGLNNEQFF
TRBV6-2/TRBV6-3 TRBD1 16 CASSPTWTGKPYGYTF
TRBV7-2 - 14 CASSLVYRVETQYF
TRBV29-1 TRBD2 14 CSAGTSVLLGTQYF
TRBV13 TRBD1 16 CASSRLDRALSYEQYF
TRBV20-1 - 13 CSARDRASYEQYF
TRBV28 TRBD2 15 CASSFSLADYYEQYF
TRBV7-3 TRBD1 16 CASSLYPGQSTDTQYF
TRBV7-9 TRBD1 12 CAIGTAYNEQFF
TRBV4-2 - 15 CASSQEKGLTYGYTF
TRBV6-6 - 13 CASGNFGGQKLFF
TRBV24-1 TRBD2 20 CATSDWPSGRAGSSTDTQYF
TRBV25-1 TRBD2 13 CASRTSGTGELFF
TRBV9 TRBD2 17 CASSGKTTSGSSETQYF
TRBV5-1 TRBD2 13 CASSLGPGLAAFF
TRBV19 - 14 CASSIWGKYNEQFF
TRBV20-1 TRBD2 12 CSAELAGNEQFF
TRBV20-1 TRBD1 14 CSAEGFDRGYEQYF
TRBV7-8 - 15 CASSLAVRDTRQAFF
TRBV4-3 - 14 CASSQEFGTYEQYF
TRBV29-1 TRBD1 15 CSVERQGAMNTEAFF